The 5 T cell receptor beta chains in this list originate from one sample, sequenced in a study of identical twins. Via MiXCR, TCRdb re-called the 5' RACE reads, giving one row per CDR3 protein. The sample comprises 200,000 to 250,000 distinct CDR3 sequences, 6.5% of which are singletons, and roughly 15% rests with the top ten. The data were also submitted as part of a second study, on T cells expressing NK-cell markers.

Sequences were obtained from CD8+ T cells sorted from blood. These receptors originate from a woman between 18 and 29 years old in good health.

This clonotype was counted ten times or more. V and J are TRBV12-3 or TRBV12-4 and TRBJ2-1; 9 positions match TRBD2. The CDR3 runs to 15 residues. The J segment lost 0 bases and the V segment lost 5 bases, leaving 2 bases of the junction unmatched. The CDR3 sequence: CASSGSGSSYNEQFF. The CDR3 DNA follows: TGTGCCAGCAGTGGTAGCGGGAGCTCCTACAATGAGCAGTTCTTC.

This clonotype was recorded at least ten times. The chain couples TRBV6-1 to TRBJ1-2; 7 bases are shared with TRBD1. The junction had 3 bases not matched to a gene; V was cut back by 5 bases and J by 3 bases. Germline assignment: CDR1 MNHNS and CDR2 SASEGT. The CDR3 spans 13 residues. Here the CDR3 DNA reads TGTGCCAGCAGTACGGGACAGCACTATGGCTACACCTTC. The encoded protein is CASSTGQHYGYTF.

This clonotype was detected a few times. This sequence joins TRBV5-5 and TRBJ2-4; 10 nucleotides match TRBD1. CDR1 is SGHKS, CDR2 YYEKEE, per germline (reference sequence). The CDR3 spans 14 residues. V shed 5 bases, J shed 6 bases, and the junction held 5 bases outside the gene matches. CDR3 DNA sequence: TGTGCCAGCAGTTCGACAGGGGGCAGAAACATTCAGTACTTC. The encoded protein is CASSSTGGRNIQYF.

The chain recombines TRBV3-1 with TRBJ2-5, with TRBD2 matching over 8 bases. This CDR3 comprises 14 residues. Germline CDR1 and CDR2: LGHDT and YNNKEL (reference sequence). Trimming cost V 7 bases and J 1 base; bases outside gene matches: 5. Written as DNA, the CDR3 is TGTGCCAGCAAGCCAGCGGGAGCCCAAGAGACCCAGTACTTC. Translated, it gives CASKPAGAQETQYF.

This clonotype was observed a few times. In nucleotides, the CDR3 is TGTGCCAGCAGCCCATGGATGGTGGGGGGAAACACCATATATTTT. This gives the protein CASSPWMVGGNTIYF. The chain employs TRBV7-2 and TRBJ1-3; D remains ambiguous. The CDR3 runs to 15 residues. Germline CDR1 reads SGHTA; CDR2 reads FQGNSA. The V and J ends lost 5 bases and 4 bases respectively, with 15 bases between them. Using reference TRBV7-2 and TRBJ1-3 for the parts outside the CDR3, the full variable domain is GAGVSQSPSNKVTEKGKDVELRCDPISGHTALYWYRQSLGQGLEFLIYFQGNSAPDKSGLPSDRFSAERTGGSVSTLTIQRTQQEDSAVYLCASSPWMVGGNTIYFGEGSWLTVV.